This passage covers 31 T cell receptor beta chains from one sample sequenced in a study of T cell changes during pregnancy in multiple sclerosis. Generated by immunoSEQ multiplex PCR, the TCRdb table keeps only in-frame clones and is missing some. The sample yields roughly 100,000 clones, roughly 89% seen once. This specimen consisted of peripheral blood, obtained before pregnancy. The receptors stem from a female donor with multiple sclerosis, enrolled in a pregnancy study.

CDR3: CASSFSPTARTDTQYF. The CDR3 coding sequence is TGTGCCAGCAGCTTTAGCCCCACGGCCCGCACAGATACGCAGTATTTT. The chain carries TRBV11-3 and TRBJ2-3; the D is unclear. From germline, CDR1 is SGHNT and CDR2 YENEEA. With 3 bases removed from V and 1 base from J, the gap between germline ends came to 14 bases. This CDR3 contains 16 residues.

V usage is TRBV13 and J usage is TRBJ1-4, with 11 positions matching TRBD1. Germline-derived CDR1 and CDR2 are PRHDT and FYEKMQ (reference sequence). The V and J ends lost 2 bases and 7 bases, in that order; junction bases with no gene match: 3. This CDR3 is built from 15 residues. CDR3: CASSLRGTGGEKLFF. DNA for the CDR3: TGTGCCAGCAGCTTAAGGGGGACAGGGGGTGAAAAACTGTTTTTT.

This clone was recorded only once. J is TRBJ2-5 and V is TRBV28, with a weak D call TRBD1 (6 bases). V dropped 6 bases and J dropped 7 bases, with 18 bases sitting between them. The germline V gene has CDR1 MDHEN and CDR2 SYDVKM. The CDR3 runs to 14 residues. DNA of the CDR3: TGTGCCAGCAGGGGAGACAGGAGACGCGGGACCCAGTACTTC. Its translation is CASRGDRRRGTQYF.

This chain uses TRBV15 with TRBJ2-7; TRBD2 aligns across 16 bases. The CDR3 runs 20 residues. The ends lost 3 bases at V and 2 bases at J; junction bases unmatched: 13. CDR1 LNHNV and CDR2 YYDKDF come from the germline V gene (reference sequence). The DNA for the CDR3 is TGTGCCACCAGCAGGGTTACCGGGACTAGCGGGAGGGTAAACACCTACGAGCAGTACTTC. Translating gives CATSRVTGTSGRVNTYEQYF.

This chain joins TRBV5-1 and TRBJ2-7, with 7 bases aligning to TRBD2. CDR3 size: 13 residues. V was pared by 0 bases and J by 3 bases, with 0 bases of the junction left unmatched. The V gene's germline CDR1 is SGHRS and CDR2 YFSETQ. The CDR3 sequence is CASSLGGGYEQYF. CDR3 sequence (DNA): TGCGCCAGCAGCTTGGGGGGGGGCTACGAGCAGTACTTC.

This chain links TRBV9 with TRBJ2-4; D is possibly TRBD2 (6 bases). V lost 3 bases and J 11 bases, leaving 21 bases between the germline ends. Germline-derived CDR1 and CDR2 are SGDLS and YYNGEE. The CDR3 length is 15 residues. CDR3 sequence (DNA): TGTGCCAGCAGCGAGTCAGCCTCGGGACTCTTGGTTCAGTACTTC. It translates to CASSESASGLLVQYF.

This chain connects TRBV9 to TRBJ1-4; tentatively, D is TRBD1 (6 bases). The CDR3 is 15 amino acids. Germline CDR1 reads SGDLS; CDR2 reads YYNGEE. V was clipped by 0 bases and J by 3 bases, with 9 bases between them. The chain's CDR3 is CASSVATGSNEKLFF. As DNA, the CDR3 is TGTGCCAGCAGCGTAGCGACAGGCTCTAATGAAAAACTGTTTTTT.

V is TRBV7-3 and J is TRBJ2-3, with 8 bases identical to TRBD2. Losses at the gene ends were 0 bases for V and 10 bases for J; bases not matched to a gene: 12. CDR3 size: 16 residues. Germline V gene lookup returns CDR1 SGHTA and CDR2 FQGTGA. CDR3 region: CASSLTPGGGLAAQYF. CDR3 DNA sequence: TGTGCCAGCAGCTTAACTCCGGGAGGGGGGTTAGCGGCGCAGTATTTT. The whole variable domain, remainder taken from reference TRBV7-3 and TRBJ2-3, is GAGVSQTPSNKVTEKGKYVELRCDPISGHTALYWYRQSLGQGPEFLIYFQGTGAADDSGLPNDRFFAVRPEGSVSTLKIQRTERGDSAVYLCASSLTPGGGLAAQYFGPGTRLTVL.

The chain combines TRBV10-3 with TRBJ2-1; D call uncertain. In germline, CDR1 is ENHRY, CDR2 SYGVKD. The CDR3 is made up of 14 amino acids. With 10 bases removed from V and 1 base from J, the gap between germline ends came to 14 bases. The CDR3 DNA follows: TGTGCCAACATCCACCAGAGGTCCTACAATGAGCAGTTCTTC. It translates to CANIHQRSYNEQFF.

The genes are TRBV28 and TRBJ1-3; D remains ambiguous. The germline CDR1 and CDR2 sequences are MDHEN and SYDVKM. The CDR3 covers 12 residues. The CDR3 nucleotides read TGTGGAGCCCGTGATTCTGGAAACACCATATATTTT. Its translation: CGARDSGNTIYF.

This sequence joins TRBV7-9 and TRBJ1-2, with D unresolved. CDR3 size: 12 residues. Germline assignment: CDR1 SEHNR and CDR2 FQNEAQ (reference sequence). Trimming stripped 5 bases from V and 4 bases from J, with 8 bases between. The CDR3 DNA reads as TGTGCCAGCAGCCAACAGAGCTATGGCTACACCTTC. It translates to CASSQQSYGYTF.

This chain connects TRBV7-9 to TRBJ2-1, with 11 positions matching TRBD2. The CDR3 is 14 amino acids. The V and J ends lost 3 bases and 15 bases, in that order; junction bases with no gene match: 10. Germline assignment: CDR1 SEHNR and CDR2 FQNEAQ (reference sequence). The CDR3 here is CASSLGLAEPPLFF. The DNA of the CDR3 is TGTGCCAGCAGCTTGGGACTAGCGGAGCCTCCACTGTTCTTC.

CDR3 residues: CASSRDIAGRGIQQYF. In DNA, the CDR3 is TGTGCCAGCAGCCGGGATATAGCCGGGCGGGGTATCCAGCAGTACTTC. This sequence joins TRBV4-2 and TRBJ2-7; a weak D match, TRBD2 (6 bases). CDR1 and CDR2 from the germline V gene are LGHNA and YNFKEQ. Trimming shortened V by 4 bases and J by 8 bases, and 24 bases separated the two germline ends. The CDR3 runs to 16 residues.

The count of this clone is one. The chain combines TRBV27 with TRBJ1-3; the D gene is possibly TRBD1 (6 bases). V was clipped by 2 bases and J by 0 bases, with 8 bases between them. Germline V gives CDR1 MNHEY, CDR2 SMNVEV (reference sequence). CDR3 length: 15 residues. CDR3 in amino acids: CASSLTGSSGNTIYF. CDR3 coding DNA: TGTGCCAGCAGTTTAACAGGGTCCTCTGGAAACACCATATATTTT.

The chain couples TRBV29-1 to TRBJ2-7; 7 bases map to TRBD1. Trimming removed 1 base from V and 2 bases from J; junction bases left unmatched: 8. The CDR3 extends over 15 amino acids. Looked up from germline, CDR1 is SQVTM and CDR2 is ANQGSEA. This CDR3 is CSVEGRGGLTYEQYF. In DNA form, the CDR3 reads TGCAGCGTTGAAGGACGAGGGGGCCTTACCTACGAGCAGTACTTC.

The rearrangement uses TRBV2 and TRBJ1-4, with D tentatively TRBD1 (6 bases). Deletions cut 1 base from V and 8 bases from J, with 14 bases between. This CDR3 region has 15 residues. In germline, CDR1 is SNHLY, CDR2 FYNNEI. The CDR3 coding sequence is TGTGCCAGCAGTGAAGTGGGGACATGGGGCGAAAAACTGTTTTTT. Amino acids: CASSEVGTWGEKLFF.

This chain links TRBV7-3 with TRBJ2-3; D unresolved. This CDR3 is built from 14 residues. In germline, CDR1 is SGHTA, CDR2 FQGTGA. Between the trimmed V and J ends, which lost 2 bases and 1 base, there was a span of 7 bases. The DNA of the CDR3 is TGTGCCAGCAGCTTAGTCCCGGGCACAGATACGCAGTATTTT. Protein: CASSLVPGTDTQYF.

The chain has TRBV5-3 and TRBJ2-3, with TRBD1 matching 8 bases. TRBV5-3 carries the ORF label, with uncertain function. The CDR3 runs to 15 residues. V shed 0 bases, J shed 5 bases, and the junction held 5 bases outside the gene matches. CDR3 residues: CARSLVRGPRDTQYF. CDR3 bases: TGTGCCAGAAGCTTGGTCAGGGGGCCGAGAGATACGCAGTATTTT.

The CDR3 is CASSYSSPDTEAFF. CDR3 nucleotides: TGTGCCAGCAGTTACTCGAGCCCGGACACTGAAGCTTTCTTT. The rearrangement uses TRBV6-6 and TRBJ1-1; D uncertain. The V and J ends lost 0 bases and 3 bases respectively, with 8 bases between them. Germline CDR1 MNHNY, CDR2 SVGAGI (reference sequence). The CDR3 runs 14 residues.

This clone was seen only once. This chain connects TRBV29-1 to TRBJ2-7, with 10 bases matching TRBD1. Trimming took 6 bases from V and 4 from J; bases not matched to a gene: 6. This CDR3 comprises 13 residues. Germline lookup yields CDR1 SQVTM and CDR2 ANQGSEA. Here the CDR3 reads CSVVRQGAYEQYF. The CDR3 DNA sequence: TGCAGCGTCGTAAGACAGGGGGCATACGAGCAGTACTTC.

The CDR3 is CASSITGAPTEAFF. Here the CDR3 DNA reads TGTGCCAGTAGTATAACTGGGGCGCCGACTGAAGCTTTCTTT. The gene calls are TRBV19 and TRBJ1-1; tentative D call: TRBD1 (5 bases). The CDR3 runs 14 residues. CDR1 and CDR2 from the germline V gene are LNHDA and SQIVND (reference sequence). V was clipped by 2 bases and J by 5 bases, with 12 bases between them.

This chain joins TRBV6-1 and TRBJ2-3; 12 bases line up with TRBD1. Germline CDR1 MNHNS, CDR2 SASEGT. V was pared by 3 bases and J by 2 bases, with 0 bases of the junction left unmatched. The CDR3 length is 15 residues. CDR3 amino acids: CASSEGQGATDTQYF. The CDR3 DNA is TGTGCCAGCAGTGAGGGACAGGGGGCCACAGATACGCAGTATTTT.

CDR3 sequence reads: CASSYLGLAGDEQYF. The DNA for the CDR3 is TGTGCCAGCAGTTACTTGGGGCTAGCGGGGGACGAGCAGTACTTC. The V gene is TRBV6-5, the J gene TRBJ2-7; 10 nucleotides agree with TRBD2. Germline CDR1 reads MNHEY; CDR2 reads SVGAGI. V shed 1 base, J shed 5 bases, and the junction held 5 bases outside the gene matches. There are 15 residues in the CDR3.

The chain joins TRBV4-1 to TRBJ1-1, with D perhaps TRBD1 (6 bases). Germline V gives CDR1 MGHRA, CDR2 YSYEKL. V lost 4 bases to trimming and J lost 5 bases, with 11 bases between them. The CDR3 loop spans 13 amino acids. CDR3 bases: TGCGCCAGCAGCCCCCCGAGGGGGACTGAAGCTTTCTTT. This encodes CASSPPRGTEAFF.

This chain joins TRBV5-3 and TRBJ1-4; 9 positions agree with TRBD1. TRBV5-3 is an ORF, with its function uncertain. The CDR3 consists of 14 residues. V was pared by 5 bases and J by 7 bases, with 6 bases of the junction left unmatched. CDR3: CARSWGQGGEKLFF. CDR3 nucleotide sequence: TGTGCCAGAAGTTGGGGACAGGGAGGTGAAAAACTGTTTTTT.

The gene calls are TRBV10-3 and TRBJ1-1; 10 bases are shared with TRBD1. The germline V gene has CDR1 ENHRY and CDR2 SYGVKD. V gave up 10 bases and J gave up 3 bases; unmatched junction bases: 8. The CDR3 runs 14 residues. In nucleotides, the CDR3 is TGTGCCACACAGACAGGGGGCGCGGACACTGAAGCTTTCTTT. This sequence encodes CATQTGGADTEAFF.

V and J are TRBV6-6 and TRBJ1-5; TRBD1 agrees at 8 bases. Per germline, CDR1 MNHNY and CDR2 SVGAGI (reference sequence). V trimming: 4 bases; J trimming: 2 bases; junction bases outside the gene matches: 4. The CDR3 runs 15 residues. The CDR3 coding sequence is TGTGCCAGCAGTTCCCAGGGGGCAGGCAATCAGCCCCAGCATTTT. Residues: CASSSQGAGNQPQHF.

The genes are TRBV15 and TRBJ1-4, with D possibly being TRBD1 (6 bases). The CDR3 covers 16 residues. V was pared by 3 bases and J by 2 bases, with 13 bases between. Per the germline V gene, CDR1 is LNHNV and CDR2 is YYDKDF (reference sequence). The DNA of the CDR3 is TGTGCCACCAGCAGGACAGGACTCGGGACTAATGAAAAACTGTTTTTT. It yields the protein CATSRTGLGTNEKLFF.

The DNA of the CDR3 is TGTGCCAGCAGCCTGGAATTTGGACAGGTTAACTATGGCTACACCTTC. Translated: CASSLEFGQVNYGYTF. The rearrangement joins TRBV5-5 to TRBJ1-2; 7 bases match TRBD1. Germline V gives CDR1 SGHKS, CDR2 YYEKEE (reference sequence). This CDR3 region has 16 residues. J lost 1 base, V lost 4 bases, and 10 bases had no gene match.

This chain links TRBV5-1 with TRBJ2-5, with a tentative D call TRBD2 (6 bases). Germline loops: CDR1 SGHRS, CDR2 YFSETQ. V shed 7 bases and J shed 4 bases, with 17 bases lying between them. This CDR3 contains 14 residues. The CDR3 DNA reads TGCGCCAGCGTCAATCCGGGGCGGGGAGAGACCCAGTACTTC. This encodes CASVNPGRGETQYF. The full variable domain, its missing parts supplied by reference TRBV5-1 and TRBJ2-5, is KAGVTQTPRYLIKTRGQQVTLSCSPISGHRSVSWYQQTPGQGLQFLFEYFSETQRNKGNFPGRFSGRQFSNSRSEMNVSTLELGDSALYLCASVNPGRGETQYFGPGTRLLVL.

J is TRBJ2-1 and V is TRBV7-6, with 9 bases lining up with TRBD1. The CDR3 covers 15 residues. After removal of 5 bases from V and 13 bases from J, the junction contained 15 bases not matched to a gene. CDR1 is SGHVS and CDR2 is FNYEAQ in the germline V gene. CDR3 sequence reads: CASSRGQGEAPIQFF. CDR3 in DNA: TGTGCCAGCAGCCGGGGACAGGGCGAAGCCCCCATCCAGTTCTTC.